The 2 T cell receptor beta chains below come from one sample, sequenced in a study of cytomegalovirus exposure and HLA in healthy donors. With 60 Vbeta and 13 Jbeta primers, the PCR was carried out. Generated by immunoSEQ multiplex PCR, the TCRdb table keeps only in-frame clones and is missing some. In the table there are 58,000 or so clones, around 68% of which are singletons. The specimen was PBMCs. These receptor sequences come from a man in his fifties in good health and CMV-seropositive.

The chain is built from TRBV6-5 and TRBJ1-1, with D uncertain. V was cut by 4 bases and J by 5 bases, with 17 bases left in between. CDR3 size: 15 residues. Per the germline V gene, CDR1 is MNHEY and CDR2 is SVGAGI. For the CDR3, the DNA is TGTGCCAGCAGTTCAAGGGCAGAAAGAGGGACTGAAGCTTTCTTT. It encodes CASSSRAERGTEAFF.

The rearrangement links TRBV7-3 to TRBJ1-1, with D possibly matching TRBD1 (6 bases). V gave up 5 bases and J gave up 1 base, with 11 bases separating them. The germline gives CDR1 SGHTA, CDR2 FQGTGA. CDR3 length: 14 amino acids. Written as DNA, the CDR3 is TGTGCCAGCAGCGAGACAGGTGAGAACACTGAAGCTTTCTTT. Protein product: CASSETGENTEAFF.